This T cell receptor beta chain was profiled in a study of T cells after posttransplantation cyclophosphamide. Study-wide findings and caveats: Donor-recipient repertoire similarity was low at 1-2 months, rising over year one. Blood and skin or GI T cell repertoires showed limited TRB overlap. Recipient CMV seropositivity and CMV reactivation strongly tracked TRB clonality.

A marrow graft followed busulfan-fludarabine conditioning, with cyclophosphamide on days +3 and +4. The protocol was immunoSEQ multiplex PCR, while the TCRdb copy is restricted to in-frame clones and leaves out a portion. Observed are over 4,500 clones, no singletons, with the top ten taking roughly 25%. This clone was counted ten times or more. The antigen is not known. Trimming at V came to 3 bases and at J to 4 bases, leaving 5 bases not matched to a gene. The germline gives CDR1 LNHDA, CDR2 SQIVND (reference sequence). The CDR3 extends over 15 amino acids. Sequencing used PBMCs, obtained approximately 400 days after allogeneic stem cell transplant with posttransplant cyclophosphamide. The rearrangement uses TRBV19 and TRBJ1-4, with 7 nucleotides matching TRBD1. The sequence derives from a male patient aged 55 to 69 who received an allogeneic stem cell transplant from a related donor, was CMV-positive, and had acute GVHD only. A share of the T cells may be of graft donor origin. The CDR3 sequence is CASSIGTERNEKLFF. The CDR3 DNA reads TGTGCCAGTAGTATTGGGACAGAACGTAATGAAAAACTGTTTTTT.